The present TCR beta chain was sequenced within a study of Ad26.COV2.S vaccination and SARS-CoV-2 variants. Regarding the study as a whole: Vaccinees displayed broader spike-specific TCR repertoires than placebo recipients.

The sample's treatment: 19 received Ad26.COV2.S at low or high dose, single or two shots; roughly five received placebo; per-sample allocation not given. The study sampled participants on day 63 after the first vaccine or placebo injection. Assay: immunoSEQ multiplex PCR; the TCRdb copy retains only in-frame clones and omits some. The table records 440,000 or so clones, around 92% of them present only once. A remark on this clone: No antigen is known for it.

The input for sequencing was peripheral blood, taken in a trial of Ad26.COV2.S vaccine versus placebo. The receptor's source is a person between 18 and 65 years old who received the Ad26.COV2.S COVID-19 vaccine or a placebo.

The CDR3 sequence: CASSQGQGAVNEQFF. The CDR3 bases are TGTGCCAGCAGCCAGGGACAGGGGGCTGTAAATGAGCAGTTCTTC. The chain recombines TRBV7-2 with TRBJ2-1; 12 bases match TRBD1. With V trimmed by 5 bases and J by 7 bases, 6 bases remained unmatched. There are 15 residues in the CDR3. CDR1 and CDR2 (germline): SGHTA, FQGNSA.